The 5 T cell receptor beta chains below were found in one sample sequenced in a study of blood T cell repertoires in COVID-19. The table came from immunoSEQ multiplex PCR; TCRdb's copy has only in-frame clones and leaves some out. The data contain 150,000 or so clones, approximately 88% of them singletons. The sample taken for sequencing was PBMCs or T cells enriched from blood (not recorded which). The receptors derive from a man between 65 and 79 years old who had been exposed to COVID-19.

The V call is TRBV7-3, the J call TRBJ1-5; 7 bases line up with TRBD1. From germline, CDR1 is SGHTA and CDR2 FQGTGA. This CDR3 is 17 amino acids long. Unmatched junction bases numbered 8, after V lost 1 base and J lost 2 bases. The CDR3 DNA reads as TGTGCCAGCAGCTTAAGCGCGACAGGGAAGCGCAATCAGCCCCAGCATTTT. It is translated as CASSLSATGKRNQPQHF.

CDR3 DNA: TGTGCCAGCAGCCCGAGGTCAGGGGATCCCTATAATTCACCCCTCCACTTT. It is translated as CASSPRSGDPYNSPLHF. The chain has TRBV9 and TRBJ1-6, with D tentatively TRBD1 (6 bases). Germline lookup yields CDR1 SGDLS and CDR2 YYNGEE. The CDR3 extends over 17 amino acids. V was trimmed by 4 bases and J by 2 bases, leaving 16 bases between them.

The chain recombines TRBV28 with TRBJ1-2; TRBD1 agrees at 12 bases. The V segment lost 5 bases and the J segment 8 bases; nucleotides outside the gene matches: 15. Per the germline V gene, CDR1 is MDHEN and CDR2 is SYDVKM. CDR3 size: 17 residues. The CDR3 DNA is TGTGCCAGCAGTACCGGGACAGGGGGCGCATTAGTGTTCGGCTACACCTTC. It translates to CASSTGTGGALVFGYTF.

This sequence joins TRBV30 and TRBJ1-2; D is ambiguous. CDR1 is GTSNPN and CDR2 is SVGIG in the germline V gene (reference sequence). With 0 bases removed from V and 2 bases from J, the gap between germline ends came to 13 bases. The CDR3 has 15 amino acids. This chain's CDR3 is CAWSVRGRGNYGYTF. The CDR3 nucleotides are TGTGCCTGGAGTGTGCGTGGACGGGGAAACTATGGCTACACCTTC.

This chain connects TRBV19 to TRBJ2-7, with D maybe TRBD1 (6 bases). Germline CDR1 and CDR2: LNHDA and SQIVND (reference sequence). The V and J ends lost 6 bases and 0 bases respectively, with 21 bases between them. This CDR3 spans 17 amino acids. CDR3 bases: TGTGCCAGTAGCATGGGGACGACAGGATCATCCTCCTACGAGCAGTACTTC. Translation gives CASSMGTTGSSSYEQYF.